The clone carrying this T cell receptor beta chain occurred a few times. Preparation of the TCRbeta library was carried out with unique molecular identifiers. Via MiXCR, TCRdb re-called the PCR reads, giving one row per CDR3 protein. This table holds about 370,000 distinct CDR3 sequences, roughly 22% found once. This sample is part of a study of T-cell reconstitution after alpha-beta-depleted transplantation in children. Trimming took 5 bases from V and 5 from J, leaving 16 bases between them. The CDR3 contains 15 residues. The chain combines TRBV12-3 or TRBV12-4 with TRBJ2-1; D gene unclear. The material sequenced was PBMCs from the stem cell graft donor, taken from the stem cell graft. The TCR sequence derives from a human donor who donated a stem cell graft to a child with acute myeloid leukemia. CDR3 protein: CASSRPGPYNNEQFF. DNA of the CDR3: TGTGCCAGCAGTCGCCCCGGGCCATATAACAATGAGCAGTTCTTC.